The 25 T cell receptor beta chains listed next were all sequenced from one sample in a study of blood T cell repertoires in COVID-19. Profiling relied on immunoSEQ multiplex PCR, and the TCRdb table lists in-frame clones only, not all of them. There are roughly 69,000 clones in the sample; roughly 85% occur only once, and around 4.5% lies in the top ten. Sequencing was performed on peripheral blood. The source of these receptors is a human donor in a cohort sampled during active COVID-19.

This chain uses TRBV2 with TRBJ1-2; perhaps TRBD1 as D (6 bases). Germline V gene sequence: CDR1 SNHLY, CDR2 FYNNEI. The V end was cut by 7 bases, the J end by 0 bases, with 15 bases between. The CDR3 covers 15 residues. This CDR3 is CASTLDRRANYGYTF. DNA for the CDR3: TGTGCCAGCACCTTAGACAGGAGAGCTAACTATGGCTACACCTTC.

The CDR3 DNA reads TGTGCCAGCAGCTTGAGGGGAGGGCCCGATACGCAGTATTTT. Its protein is CASSLRGGPDTQYF. The rearrangement joins TRBV7-2 to TRBJ2-3, with 7 bases aligning to TRBD2. CDR1 and CDR2 (germline): SGHTA, FQGNSA. With 3 bases clipped from V and 6 bases from J, the junction kept 6 bases outside the gene matches. The CDR3 loop spans 14 amino acids.

The chain couples TRBV27 to TRBJ2-3; TRBD2 matches 13 bases. CDR3 length equals 17 residues. The trim removed 5 bases at V and 3 bases at J, leaving 8 bases unmatched. The germline V gene has CDR1 MNHEY and CDR2 SMNVEV (reference sequence). The CDR3 DNA reads as TGTGCCAGCAGTCTACCCCGACTAGCGGGAGGTACAGATACGCAGTATTTT. This encodes CASSLPRLAGGTDTQYF.

The V call is TRBV19, the J call TRBJ1-2; 7 bases are shared with TRBD1. The germline V gene encodes CDR1 LNHDA and CDR2 SQIVND (reference sequence). V trimming: 6 bases; J trimming: 0 bases; junction bases outside the gene matches: 10. This CDR3 spans 16 amino acids. DNA of the CDR3: TGTGCCAGTAGATCCCAGGGACAGCGCGCTAACTATGGCTACACCTTC. Protein sequence: CASRSQGQRANYGYTF.

The rearrangement uses TRBV25-1 and TRBJ2-1; a weak D match, TRBD2 (5 bases). The CDR3 covers 17 residues. Trimming removed 4 bases at V and 0 bases at J, with 16 bases between. Germline V gene lookup returns CDR1 MGHDK and CDR2 SYGVNS. The CDR3 protein is CASSALGPGSSYNEQFF. The CDR3 DNA reads TGTGCCAGCAGTGCTCTAGGTCCGGGGAGCTCCTACAATGAGCAGTTCTTC.

This clone appeared a single time. This sequence joins TRBV28 and TRBJ2-5; 13 bases line up with TRBD2. This CDR3 comprises 17 residues. Germline V lookup: CDR1 MDHEN, CDR2 SYDVKM. The V and J ends lost 4 bases and 5 bases, in that order; junction bases with no gene match: 10. The CDR3 bases are TGTGCCAGCAGTTCCTATTCGGGACTAGCGGGACGGGAGACCCAGTACTTC. It encodes CASSSYSGLAGRETQYF.

The V call is TRBV5-4, the J call TRBJ2-4; 7 positions agree with TRBD2. J was trimmed by 5 bases and V by 2 bases; bases with no gene match: 7. Looked up from germline, CDR1 is SGHNT and CDR2 is YYREEE (reference sequence). CDR3 length: 15 residues. As DNA, the CDR3 is TGTGCCAGCAGCTTCATATCGGGAGGACAAAACATTCAGTACTTC. Residues: CASSFISGGQNIQYF.

This chain joins TRBV11-2 and TRBJ2-3; 12 nucleotides agree with TRBD2. The CDR3 consists of 17 residues. Germline V gene sequence: CDR1 SGHAT, CDR2 FQNNGV. With V trimmed by 9 bases and J by 2 bases, 12 bases remained unmatched. The chain's CDR3 is CARGLTRTSGATDTQYF. The CDR3 coding sequence is TGTGCCAGGGGCCTAACTCGGACTAGCGGGGCCACAGATACGCAGTATTTT.

The chain recombines TRBV28 with TRBJ2-1; 10 nucleotides align to TRBD2. The junction had 21 bases not matched to a gene; V was cut back by 4 bases and J by 3 bases. The CDR3 has 21 amino acids. Per germline, CDR1 MDHEN and CDR2 SYDVKM. The DNA for the CDR3 is TGTGCCAGCAGTTATCCGGTACTAGCGGGAAGTACCCACCGTATCTACAATGAGCAGTTCTTC. This codes for CASSYPVLAGSTHRIYNEQFF.

This chain's CDR3 is CASSVGGTGETQYF. For the CDR3, the DNA is TGTGCCAGCAGCGTAGGCGGGACGGGAGAGACCCAGTACTTC. This chain uses TRBV9 with TRBJ2-5; possible D gene TRBD2, 6 bases. With 0 bases removed from V and 4 bases from J, the gap between germline ends came to 10 bases. CDR3 length: 14 amino acids. Germline V gene sequence: CDR1 SGDLS, CDR2 YYNGEE.

This chain joins TRBV28 and TRBJ2-7; 7 bases align to TRBD1. Germline V gives CDR1 MDHEN, CDR2 SYDVKM. With 5 bases clipped from V and 6 bases from J, the junction kept 22 bases outside the gene matches. CDR3 size: 18 residues. CDR3 nucleotides: TGTGCCAGCAGTGGACCTAGGAACAGGGGCCGTCGGTCTCGCGAGCAGTACTTC. Translated: CASSGPRNRGRRSREQYF.

V is TRBV5-1 and J is TRBJ2-2; perhaps TRBD1 as D (6 bases). Trimming took 1 base from V and 0 from J, leaving 13 bases between them. The CDR3 loop spans 17 amino acids. In germline, CDR1 is SGHRS, CDR2 YFSETQ. CDR3 in DNA: TGCGCCAGCAGCTTGAGGACAGCCCCACCGAACACCGGGGAGCTGTTTTTT. Translation gives CASSLRTAPPNTGELFF.

As DNA, the CDR3 is TGTGCCAGCGGCAGGGACTCCTACAATGAGCAGTTCTTC. Its protein product is CASGRDSYNEQFF. This chain joins TRBV2 and TRBJ2-1, with TRBD1 as a possible D gene (5 bases). Trimming removed 8 bases from V and 0 bases from J, with 8 bases in between. From germline, CDR1 is SNHLY and CDR2 FYNNEI. This CDR3 spans 13 amino acids.

The CDR3 sequence is CASSLRRGSTDTQYF. CDR3 coding DNA: TGTGCCAGCAGCCTACGGCGCGGGAGCACAGATACGCAGTATTTT. The chain uses TRBV5-8 and TRBJ2-3; D is possibly TRBD2 (5 bases). Germline CDR1 reads SGHTS; CDR2 reads YDEGEE. CDR3 length equals 15 residues. Between the trimmed V and J ends, which lost 4 bases and 0 bases, there was a span of 12 bases.

The chain is built from TRBV7-9 and TRBJ2-7, with TRBD2 matching 8 bases. Trimming at V came to 1 base and at J to 2 bases, leaving 4 bases not matched to a gene. Germline CDR1 reads SEHNR; CDR2 reads FQNEAQ (reference sequence). This CDR3 comprises 15 residues. The CDR3 DNA sequence: TGTGCCAGCAGCTTAGGTTCGGGGGGGCCCTACGAGCAGTACTTC. This encodes CASSLGSGGPYEQYF.

The V call is TRBV6-6, the J call TRBJ1-1; 7 bases are a match to TRBD1. The CDR3 covers 13 residues. Trimming took 6 bases from V and 10 from J; bases not matched to a gene: 11. The germline V gene encodes CDR1 MNHNY and CDR2 SVGAGI (reference sequence). The CDR3 region has the DNA TGTGCCAGCAGGGCCCCAGGGGGGCTGATAGCTTTCTTT. Its protein product is CASRAPGGLIAFF.

The sample holds one count of this clone. The chain carries TRBV5-1 and TRBJ2-3, with a tentative D call TRBD2 (5 bases). In germline, CDR1 is SGHRS, CDR2 YFSETQ. This CDR3 contains 17 residues. The V end lost 3 bases, the J end lost 0 bases, and 17 bases lay between the germline ends. The CDR3 is CASSSSGRDSSTDTQYF. In nucleotides, the CDR3 is TGCGCCAGCAGCTCGAGTGGCCGGGATTCTAGCACAGATACGCAGTATTTT.

The chain uses TRBV5-1 and TRBJ2-2, with 8 bases identical to TRBD1. J was trimmed by 8 bases and V by 4 bases; bases with no gene match: 7. The CDR3 covers 14 residues. CDR1 is SGHRS, CDR2 YFSETQ, per germline. CDR3 coding DNA: TGCGCCAGCAGCGCCCAGGGGGCCGGGGGGGAGCTGTTTTTT. Translating it yields CASSAQGAGGELFF.

J is TRBJ1-5 and V is TRBV2; the D gene is possibly TRBD1 (6 bases). This CDR3 comprises 15 residues. Germline CDR1 is SNHLY and CDR2 is FYNNEI. V was pared by 5 bases and J by 3 bases, with 14 bases between. The CDR3 loop is CASSPTGQINQPQHF. CDR3 DNA sequence: TGTGCCAGCAGTCCCACCGGACAGATCAATCAGCCCCAGCATTTT. The full variable domain, with the rest looked up from reference TRBV2 and TRBJ1-5, is EPEVTQTPSHQVTQMGQEVILRCVPISNHLYFYWYRQILGQKVEFLVSFYNNEISEKSEIFDDQFSVERPDGSNFTLKIRSTKLEDSAMYFCASSPTGQINQPQHFGDGTRLSIL.

The rearrangement links TRBV11-3 to TRBJ2-5, with unresolved D. This CDR3 has 15 residues. The V end lost 4 bases, the J end lost 5 bases, and 17 bases lay between the germline ends. From germline, CDR1 is SGHNT and CDR2 YENEEA. CDR3 in amino acids: CASSSSGYSYETQYF. Written as DNA, the CDR3 is TGTGCCAGCAGCTCCTCCGGCTACAGCTACGAGACCCAGTACTTC.

The chain carries TRBV7-2 and TRBJ2-7, with TRBD1 as a possible D gene (6 bases). The CDR3 is 16 residues long. Trimming left V 1 base short and J 4 bases short, with 17 bases between. Germline assignment: CDR1 SGHTA and CDR2 FQGNSA. As DNA, the CDR3 is TGTGCCAGCAGCTTAGGTACCCCGGGACAACAATACGAGCAGTACTTC. Encoded protein: CASSLGTPGQQYEQYF.

The chain employs TRBV5-1 and TRBJ2-3; 7 bases are shared with TRBD1. Germline V gives CDR1 SGHRS, CDR2 YFSETQ. The J segment lost 3 bases and the V segment lost 3 bases, leaving 7 bases of the junction unmatched. CDR3 length equals 15 residues. The CDR3 nucleotides are TGCGCCAGCAGCTCACTGACAGGGTCGACAGATACGCAGTATTTT. It is translated as CASSSLTGSTDTQYF.

This rearrangement joins TRBV9 to TRBJ2-1, with D possibly TRBD2 on 5 matching bases. CDR1 SGDLS and CDR2 YYNGEE come from the germline V gene. CDR3 length: 15 residues. V was pared by 4 bases and J by 6 bases, with 17 bases between. In nucleotides, the CDR3 is TGTGCCAGCAGCCGGGCGGTATCTCGGGGCAATGAGCAGTTCTTC. Translating gives CASSRAVSRGNEQFF.

The CDR3 spells CASSPSTAANYGYTF. CDR3 bases: TGTGCCAGTAGTCCATCGACAGCTGCTAACTATGGCTACACCTTC. J is TRBJ1-2 and V is TRBV19, with D possibly being TRBD1 (5 bases). Germline values: CDR1 LNHDA, CDR2 SQIVND (reference sequence). With 5 bases removed from V and 0 bases from J, the gap between germline ends came to 13 bases. The CDR3 sequence is 15 residues long.

The V and J genes are TRBV18 and TRBJ1-4; the D is unclear. The germline V gene encodes CDR1 KGHSH and CDR2 LQKENI. V was clipped by 6 bases and J by 7 bases, with 12 bases between them. This CDR3 has 13 amino acids. CDR3 amino acids: CASSRTAGEKLFF. The CDR3 coding sequence is TGTGCCAGCTCTCGCACGGCGGGTGAAAAACTGTTTTTT.